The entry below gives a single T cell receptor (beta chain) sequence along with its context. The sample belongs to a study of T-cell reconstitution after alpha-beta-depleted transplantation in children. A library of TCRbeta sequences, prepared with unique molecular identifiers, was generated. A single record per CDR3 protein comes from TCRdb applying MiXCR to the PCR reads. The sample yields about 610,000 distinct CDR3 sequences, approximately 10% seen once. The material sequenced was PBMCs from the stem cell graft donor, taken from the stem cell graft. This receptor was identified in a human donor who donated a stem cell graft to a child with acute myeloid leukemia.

This chain's CDR3 is CASSTTDTHYEQYF. The CDR3 DNA sequence: TGTGCCAGCAGTACTACGGACACTCACTACGAGCAGTACTTC. The chain carries TRBV28 and TRBJ2-7; D might be TRBD1 (5 bases). The CDR3 contains 14 residues. With 5 bases removed from V and 3 bases from J, the gap between germline ends came to 14 bases. CDR1 and CDR2 (germline): MDHEN, SYDVKM.